The clone carrying this T cell receptor beta chain turned up a few times. What it binds is not known. Every bit of the isolated RNA underwent reverse transcription, so sequencing read expressed TCRB transcripts. Naive, central memory and regulatory T cell samples came to a mean of approximately 3.57 million reads. Data came from immunoSEQ multiplex PCR; TCRdb stores just in-frame clones and leaves some out. The table records 350,000 or so clones, less than 20% of them present only once. These data come from a study of beta chain features in type 1 diabetes. This CDR3 comprises 17 residues. CDR1 and CDR2 from the germline V gene are KGHSH and LQKENI. The J segment lost 5 bases and the V segment lost 2 bases, leaving 12 bases of the junction unmatched. Overall study findings and caveats: PCR might pick shorter templates more often, in the same way for patients and controls. All four CD4+ subsets from Type 1 diabetes patients carried moderately but significantly shorter TCRB CDR3s.

The chain links TRBV18 to TRBJ2-5, with TRBD2 matching 9 bases. The sequence came from a young woman in good health. Sequencing was carried out using naive CD4+ T cells from blood. The CDR3, as DNA: TGTGCCAGCTCACCAAGGACTAGCGTACCTCTAGTGGAGACCCAGTACTTC. The encoded protein is CASSPRTSVPLVETQYF.